The 24 T cell receptor beta chains reported below all come from one sample, sequenced in a study of post-analysis software for immune sequencing data. Unique molecular identifiers featured in each of the TCR beta cDNA libraries. One entry per CDR3 protein results from TCRdb running MiXCR on the PCR reads. Altogether roughly 160,000 distinct CDR3 sequences are present, roughly 34% being singletons, with the ten largest covering roughly 28%. This sample comprised blood, obtained after autologous hematopoietic stem cell transplantation. The origin of the receptors is a girl aged 5-17 years with multiple sclerosis.

This CDR3 reads CASSESGISSYNEQFF. The CDR3 DNA reads TGTGCCAGCAGCGAATCAGGAATAAGCTCCTACAATGAGCAGTTCTTC. The rearrangement links TRBV9 to TRBJ2-1; no clear D. Germline V lookup: CDR1 SGDLS, CDR2 YYNGEE. Trimming removed 3 bases from V and 0 bases from J, with 13 bases in between. The CDR3 length is 16 residues. The full variable domain, in which reference TRBV9 and TRBJ2-1 provide the parts outside the CDR3, is DSGVTQTPKHLITATGQRVTLRCSPRSGDLSVYWYQQSLDQGLQFLIQYYNGEERAKGNILERFSAQQFPDLHSELNLSSLELGDSALYFCASSESGISSYNEQFFGPGTRLTVL.

This clonotype has more than one count but fewer than ten. This chain uses TRBV7-9 with TRBJ2-5, with D possibly being TRBD2 (5 bases). The V end was cut by 4 bases, the J end by 5 bases, with 17 bases between. The germline CDR1 and CDR2 sequences are SEHNR and FQNEAQ (reference sequence). The CDR3 spans 15 residues. The CDR3 loop reads CASSSNPLGGETQYF. Written as DNA, the CDR3 is TGTGCCAGCAGCTCCAACCCCCTGGGCGGGGAGACCCAGTACTTC.

J is TRBJ2-1 and V is TRBV28; D perhaps matches TRBD2 (5 bases). Trimming took 6 bases from V and 9 from J, leaving 21 bases between them. This CDR3 contains 15 residues. CDR1 is MDHEN and CDR2 is SYDVKM in the germline V gene. The CDR3 bases are TGTGCCAGCAGCCCCCACCCAACCGGGGTAATTGAGCAGTTCTTC. Its translation is CASSPHPTGVIEQFF. The full variable domain, rest sourced from reference TRBV28 and TRBJ2-1, is DVKVTQSSRYLVKRTGEKVFLECVQDMDHENMFWYRQDPGLGLRLIYFSYDVKMKEKGDIPEGYSVSREKKERFSLILESASTNQTSMYLCASSPHPTGVIEQFFGPGTRLTVL.

A single count supports this clonotype. The chain employs TRBV6-5 and TRBJ2-5, with 9 bases that match TRBD1. Looked up from germline, CDR1 is MNHEY and CDR2 is SVGAGI. The CDR3 totals 16 residues. The V gene end was trimmed by 0 bases and the J gene end by 5 bases; junction bases not matched to a gene: 7. CDR3 region: CASSYSSTGGRETQYF. The CDR3 bases are TGTGCCAGCAGTTACTCTTCGACAGGGGGGAGGGAGACCCAGTACTTC.

Turning to this clonotype: A read error likely explains this, since a far larger clone differs by one base. The chain couples TRBV7-2 to TRBJ2-3; D gene ambiguous. CDR1 SGHTA and CDR2 FQGNSA come from the germline V gene. The CDR3 has 14 residues. CDR3 amino acids: CVSSLARGTDTQYF. The CDR3 nucleotides read TGTGTCAGCAGCTTAGCCCGCGGAACAGATACGCAGTATTTT. Combining the CDR3 with reference TRBV7-2 and TRBJ2-3 gives the whole variable domain GAGVSQSPSNKVTEKGKDVELRCDPISGHTALYWYRQSLGQGLEFLIYFQGNSAPDKSGLPSDRFSAERTGGSVSTLTIQRTQQEDSAVYLCVSSLARGTDTQYFGPGTRLTVL.

This clonotype was observed a few times. The rearrangement joins TRBV24-1 to TRBJ2-7; D gene ambiguous. The CDR3 has 13 residues. The V end lost 5 bases, the J end lost 0 bases, and 7 bases lay between the germline ends. CDR1 and CDR2 from the germline V gene are KGHDR and SFDVKD. Here the CDR3 DNA reads TGTGCCACCAGTGTTGGAAGCTCCTACGAGCAGTACTTC. It yields the protein CATSVGSSYEQYF.

Note on this clonotype: The junction departs from germline at one end; a sequencing error may be responsible. V gene TRBV29-1 combines with J gene TRBJ2-1; D perhaps matches TRBD2 (5 bases). This CDR3 is 17 amino acids long. Germline V lookup: CDR1 SQVTM, CDR2 ANQGSEA. The CDR3 DNA reads as TGCAGCGTTGAAGGCGAGGAGCGGCCCAGCTCCTACAATGGGCAGTTCTTC. It encodes CSVEGEERPSSYNGQFF.

V and J are TRBV19 and TRBJ1-2; tentative D call: TRBD1 (5 bases). The CDR3 has 15 residues. CDR1 and CDR2 from the germline V gene are LNHDA and SQIVND (reference sequence). V gave up 5 bases and J gave up 2 bases, with 15 bases separating them. The CDR3 DNA reads as TGTGCCAGTAGTTACAATCCCGAGGGGAACTATGGCTACACCTTC. Its translation: CASSYNPEGNYGYTF.

This clonotype came up many times. This chain joins TRBV9 and TRBJ2-3; 9 bases line up with TRBD2. This CDR3 comprises 16 residues. V shed 0 bases, J shed 5 bases, and the junction held 7 bases outside the gene matches. Germline values: CDR1 SGDLS, CDR2 YYNGEE. The CDR3 is CASSVAGSGSGDTQYF. The CDR3 coding sequence is TGTGCCAGCAGCGTAGCCGGTAGCGGGAGCGGAGATACGCAGTATTTT. The variable domain in full, completed from reference TRBV9 and TRBJ2-3, reads DSGVTQTPKHLITATGQRVTLRCSPRSGDLSVYWYQQSLDQGLQFLIQYYNGEERAKGNILERFSAQQFPDLHSELNLSSLELGDSALYFCASSVAGSGSGDTQYFGPGTRLTVL.

Comment on this clonotype: At one end, the junction sequence differs from germline, possibly due to a read error. The chain has TRBV5-1 and TRBJ2-1; 7 bases fit TRBD2. This CDR3 region has 15 residues. Germline assignment: CDR1 SGHRS and CDR2 YFSETQ. The CDR3 nucleotides read TGCGCCAGCAGCTTTTCCGCGGGAGAATTCAATGAGCAGTGCTTC. Amino acids: CASSFSAGEFNEQCF.

V and J are TRBV6-5 and TRBJ1-1; D remains ambiguous. V shed 0 bases and J shed 2 bases, with 10 bases lying between them. Germline-derived CDR1 and CDR2 are MNHEY and SVGAGI. The CDR3 length is 15 residues. The CDR3 region is CASSYSPAQNTEAFF. DNA for the CDR3: TGTGCCAGCAGTTACTCGCCAGCCCAAAACACTGAAGCTTTCTTT.

This clonotype was found a few times. The chain joins TRBV5-6 to TRBJ2-7; no firm D call. CDR1 SGHDT and CDR2 YYEEEE come from the germline V gene. With 1 base removed from V and 1 base from J, the gap between germline ends came to 9 bases. The CDR3 spans 14 residues. CDR3: CASSLIGPSYEQYF. The CDR3 coding sequence is TGTGCCAGCAGCTTGATCGGCCCGTCCTACGAGCAGTACTTC.

The sample holds a few counts of this clonotype. This chain joins TRBV14 and TRBJ2-1, with D tentatively TRBD1 (6 bases). The CDR3 extends over 12 amino acids. CDR1 SGHDN and CDR2 FVKESK come from the germline V gene. V was pared by 1 base and J by 12 bases, with 10 bases between. Here the CDR3 reads CASSQGGRTQFF. In DNA, the CDR3 is TGTGCCAGCAGCCAAGGGGGGCGGACGCAGTTCTTC.

On this clonotype itself: A much more abundant neighbour one base away suggests this may be a read error. The gene calls are TRBV5-1 and TRBJ2-7; 8 nucleotides line up with TRBD2. CDR3 size: 15 residues. Per germline, CDR1 SGHRS and CDR2 YFSETQ. With V trimmed by 2 bases and J by 7 bases, 11 bases remained unmatched. This CDR3 is CASSFVEAGEVEQYF. DNA for the CDR3: TGCGCCAGCAGCTTCGTCGAAGCGGGAGAGGTTGAGCAGTACTTC.

This clonotype came up many times. The V gene is TRBV7-2, the J gene TRBJ2-5; D is possibly TRBD2 (6 bases). V lost 6 bases, J lost 5 bases, and 13 bases lay in between. This CDR3 comprises 13 residues. Germline V gene lookup returns CDR1 SGHTA and CDR2 FQGNSA. This CDR3 reads CASSQTSTETQYF. CDR3 sequence (DNA): TGTGCCAGCAGTCAGACTAGTACGGAGACCCAGTACTTC.

The chain couples TRBV15 to TRBJ1-1, with D possibly being TRBD1 (5 bases). The germline V gene encodes CDR1 LNHNV and CDR2 YYDKDF (reference sequence). This CDR3 comprises 14 residues. The V and J ends lost 6 bases and 1 base respectively, with 12 bases between them. This CDR3 reads CATSLGDSNTEAFF. The CDR3 region has the DNA TGTGCCACCAGTCTTGGGGACTCGAACACTGAAGCTTTCTTT. Together with reference TRBV15 and TRBJ1-1, the CDR3 gives the full variable domain: DAMVIQNPRYQVTQFGKPVTLSCSQTLNHNVMYWYQQKSSQAPKLLFHYYDKDFNNEADTPDNFQSRRPNTSFCFLDIRSPGLGDTAMYLCATSLGDSNTEAFFGQGTRLTVV.

The chain has TRBV12-5 and TRBJ1-6; a possible D gene is TRBD1 (5 bases). The CDR3 consists of 17 residues. V lost 0 bases and J lost 5, with 14 bases in between. Germline CDR1 reads LGHNT; CDR2 reads FRNRAP. The CDR3, as DNA: TGTGCTAGTGGTTTGGTAATAGTGGCAGGGAATAATTCACCCCTCCACTTT. The encoded protein is CASGLVIVAGNNSPLHF. Together with reference TRBV12-5 and TRBJ1-6, the CDR3 gives the full variable domain: DARVTQTPRHKVTEMGQEVTMRCQPILGHNTVFWYRQTMMQGLELLAYFRNRAPLDDSGMPKDRFSAEMPDATLATLKIQPSEPRDSAVYFCASGLVIVAGNNSPLHFGNGTRLTVT.

On this clonotype: One end of the junction is discordant with germline, which a read error may explain. This chain joins TRBV7-6 and TRBJ2-7; TRBD2 is a possible D gene (5 bases). The CDR3 length is 14 residues. The germline gives CDR1 SGHVS, CDR2 FNYEAQ. Here the CDR3 DNA reads TGTGCCAGCAGCCTAGCTCCTGCGAGCTACGAGCAGTACTTC. It specifies CASSLAPASYEQYF.

This sequence joins TRBV20-1 and TRBJ1-1; weak D call: TRBD1 (5 bases). Trimming shortened V by 0 bases and J by 0 bases, and 11 bases separated the two germline ends. CDR3 size: 15 residues. Germline V gene lookup returns CDR1 DFQATT and CDR2 SNEGSKA (reference sequence). CDR3 protein: CSARDGGLMNTEAFF. CDR3 coding DNA: TGCAGTGCTAGAGATGGGGGACTCATGAACACTGAAGCTTTCTTT.

This clonotype showed up many times. This chain uses TRBV12-3 or TRBV12-4 with TRBJ2-3; 7 bases are a match to TRBD2. The CDR3 covers 14 residues. V was pared by 7 bases and J by 0 bases, with 4 bases of the junction left unmatched. The DNA of the CDR3 is TGTGCCAGCATCCGGGACTACAGCACAGATACGCAGTATTTT. It specifies CASIRDYSTDTQYF.

V gene TRBV13 combines with J gene TRBJ1-2; tentatively, D is TRBD1 (6 bases). Trimming shortened V by 5 bases and J by 3 bases, and 13 bases separated the two germline ends. The CDR3 runs to 14 residues. The V gene's germline CDR1 is PRHDT and CDR2 FYEKMQ (reference sequence). The chain's CDR3 is CASSVQGKHYGYTF. DNA for the CDR3: TGTGCCAGCAGCGTGCAGGGGAAGCACTATGGCTACACCTTC.

This clonotype was counted between two and nine times. The rearrangement joins TRBV6-2 or TRBV6-3 to TRBJ2-1, with TRBD2 matching over 9 bases. V gave up 6 bases and J gave up 6 bases; unmatched junction bases: 21. Per the germline V gene, CDR1 is MNHEY and CDR2 is SVGEGT. The CDR3 loop spans 19 amino acids. CDR3 loop: CASRRKGLADPGIPNEQFF. The DNA of the CDR3 is TGTGCCAGCAGACGAAAGGGACTAGCCGATCCCGGAATCCCCAATGAGCAGTTCTTC.

This clonotype was seen only a few times. The V gene is TRBV7-6, the J gene TRBJ2-7; 8 bases align to TRBD1. Trimming cost V 5 bases and J 1 base; bases outside gene matches: 13. The germline gives CDR1 SGHVS, CDR2 FNYEAQ. The CDR3 is 17 residues long. CDR3 DNA sequence: TGTGCCAGCAGCCAATGGGCCGGACAGGGTGGTTCCTACGAGCAGTACTTC. Its protein is CASSQWAGQGGSYEQYF.

In regard to this clonotype: Germline and junction disagree at one end, which may indicate a read error. The gene calls are TRBV29-1 and TRBJ2-6, with D possibly TRBD1 on 6 matching bases. Looked up from germline, CDR1 is SQVTM and CDR2 is ANQGSEA. The CDR3 consists of 14 residues. The CDR3 nucleotides are TGCAGCGTCTTACAGGGTACTGGGGCCAACGTCCGGACTTTC. Translating it yields CSVLQGTGANVRTF.